The clone carrying this T cell receptor (beta chain) has a handful of counts. The data are from a study of blood T cells in healthy people across ages. Looking at the study overall: The template switching approach captured approximately one barcoded beta molecule for every two T cells.

V was clipped by 4 bases and J by 7 bases; unmatched bases: 2. Germline CDR1 is MDHEN and CDR2 is SYDVKM. The CDR3 extends over 14 amino acids. Alongside a J-beta primer mix, a sample-barcoded 5' primer served in a second PCR lasting roughly 7 to 12 cycles. Through a template-switch adaptor with 12 random nucleotides, each cDNA molecule received a tag. Per-sample output comprised a minimum of 2.5 million paired-end reads containing CDR3. TCRdb recomputed calls from the 5' RACE reads with MiXCR, one row per CDR3 protein. Of over 1,300,000 distinct CDR3 sequences detected, approximately 59% appear once; the ten largest clones hold approximately 7%.

The sample comprised blood. This sequence originates from a man younger than 35 in good health. J is TRBJ1-6 and V is TRBV28; 9 nucleotides match TRBD1. Written as DNA, the CDR3 is TGTGCCAGCAGTTGGACAGGGGAAAATTCACCCCTCCACTTT. Translation gives CASSWTGENSPLHF.